Included here is one T cell receptor (beta chain) sequence, with context. Sequencing used immunoSEQ multiplex PCR; TCRdb keeps in-frame clones, though not all of them. The sample shows 90,000 to 150,000 clones, about three quarters of them seen only once. The data originate from a study of blood T cell repertoires in COVID-19. The V gene's germline CDR1 is LNHDA and CDR2 SQIVND (reference sequence). The V end was cut by 7 bases, the J end by 9 bases, with 19 bases between. There are 14 residues in the CDR3. This TCR was sampled from a human donor with acute or convalescent COVID-19. The donor label of this sample is uncertain. V gene TRBV19 combines with J gene TRBJ2-1; D might be TRBD1 (6 bases). Sequencing was done on a sample of peripheral blood. CDR3 sequence reads: CASTTQGGTGEQFF. DNA for the CDR3: TGTGCCAGTACCACACAGGGTGGGACCGGTGAGCAGTTCTTC.